This T cell receptor beta chain is drawn from a study of blood T cell repertoires in COVID-19. The wider study: Italy, Spain and the United States were the sources of the convalescent and acute COVID-19 samples. From T cells, B-cell-depleted T cells, or PBMCs came the material, which was cDNA or gDNA.

This clone was recorded once. In the original analysis: How many nucleated cells were present was estimated from reference gene primer amplification. This table comes from immunoSEQ multiplex PCR, and its TCRdb copy is limited to in-frame clones, with some not included. Clone size and V and J calls were adopted from that table, with D and trimming inferred from the DNA. The sample holds some 320,000 clones, over 75% seen once. Material: peripheral blood. The receptor was isolated from a woman in her 50s who had recovered from COVID-19.

This CDR3 is CASSQDYQGFSNQPQHF. Written as DNA, the CDR3 is TGCGCCAGCAGCCAAGACTACCAGGGGTTTAGCAATCAGCCCCAGCATTTT. The V and J genes are TRBV4-1 and TRBJ1-5, with D tentatively TRBD1 (6 bases). The CDR3 loop spans 17 amino acids. The V end lost 0 bases, the J end lost 0 bases, and 12 bases lay between the germline ends. CDR1 is MGHRA and CDR2 is YSYEKL in the germline V gene.